This T cell receptor (beta chain) came from a study of beta chain features in type 1 diabetes. By way of CD45RO/CCR7/CD25/CD127/CD95/CD27, the CD4+ regulatory, stem cell-like memory, central memory and naive cells were sorted. The authors reverse transcribed all of the isolated RNA, so sequencing captured expressed TCRB transcripts. The table came from immunoSEQ multiplex PCR; TCRdb's copy has only in-frame clones and leaves some out. The sample contains under 250,000 clones, under 13% of which appear only once. This CDR3 is 15 amino acids long. The germline gives CDR1 SGHDT, CDR2 YYEEEE. The V gene end was trimmed by 2 bases and the J gene end by 1 base; junction bases not matched to a gene: 3. Points on this clone: Antigen specificity is unknown.

Study findings and constraints: A potential influence of HLA type upon TCRB rearrangement remained unresolved herein. Researchers report that Type 1 diabetes patients had moderately but significantly shorter TCRB CDR3s across all four CD4+ subsets.

The chain uses TRBV5-6 and TRBJ2-3, with 8 positions matching TRBD2. The source material was central memory CD4+ T cells from blood. This TCR was sampled from a man between 18 and 29 years old in good health. The CDR3 DNA sequence: TGTGCCAGCAGCTTTTGGCGGGAGGGCACAGATACGCAGTATTTT. As protein: CASSFWREGTDTQYF.